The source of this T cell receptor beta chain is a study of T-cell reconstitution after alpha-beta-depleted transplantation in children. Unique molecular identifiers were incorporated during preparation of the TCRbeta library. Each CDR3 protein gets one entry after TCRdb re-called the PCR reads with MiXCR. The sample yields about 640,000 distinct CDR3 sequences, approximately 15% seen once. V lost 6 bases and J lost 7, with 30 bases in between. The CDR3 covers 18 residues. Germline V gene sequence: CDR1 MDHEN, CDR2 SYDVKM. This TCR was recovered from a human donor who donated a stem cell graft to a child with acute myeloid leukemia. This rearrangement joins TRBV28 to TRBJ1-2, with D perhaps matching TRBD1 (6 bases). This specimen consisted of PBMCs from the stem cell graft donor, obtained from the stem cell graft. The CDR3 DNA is TGTGCCAGCAGCCCTAGGATCATAGCAGGGGAAGCAGTGGGTGGCTACACCTTC. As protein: CASSPRIIAGEAVGGYTF.